The sequence of this TCR beta chain was determined in a study of T cells after yellow fever vaccination. Germline assignment: CDR1 SGHNT and CDR2 YYREEE (reference sequence). V was cut by 5 bases and J by 0 bases, with 19 bases left in between. This CDR3 region has 17 residues. To note about this clonotype: No antigen is known for it.

Findings and limits, study-wide: After the booster, over 95% of CD4 and roughly nine tenths of CD8 primary-response clones were re-detected.

TCRdb itself ran the 5' RACE reads through MiXCR, one entry per CDR3 protein. The sample comprises over 150,000 distinct CDR3 sequences, 5.5% to 7.5% of which are singletons, and less than 3.5% rests with the top ten. This clonotype was sampled from a man younger than 35 who received the YFV17D yellow fever vaccine. The input for sequencing was CD4+ T cells sorted from PBMCs, taken on the day of the first yellow fever vaccination. This chain uses TRBV5-4 with TRBJ2-3; a weak D match, TRBD2 (5 bases). This CDR3 reads CASSDQRGISSTDTQYF. Written as DNA, the CDR3 is TGTGCCAGCAGTGACCAGAGAGGGATATCTAGCACAGATACGCAGTATTTT.